Each of the 23 T cell receptor beta chains below was sequenced from the same sample in a study of T-cell reconstitution after alpha-beta-depleted transplantation in children. Preparation of the TCRbeta library used unique molecular identifiers. MiXCR, applied by TCRdb to the PCR reads, yields one record per CDR3 protein. The repertoire holds approximately 150,000 distinct CDR3 sequences, with around 8.8% as singletons. The sequenced sample was PBMCs, mostly from graft donor cells, obtained 180 days after TCRalphabeta/CD19-depleted stem cell transplant. The origin of the receptors is a female patient aged 2-9 years who had a stem cell transplant for congenital amegakaryocytic thrombocytopenia, so the T cells may come from the graft donor.

There are many counts of this clonotype. This sequence joins TRBV20-1 and TRBJ2-7, with TRBD2 matching over 12 bases. CDR3 length equals 15 residues. The junction had 9 bases not matched to a gene; V was cut back by 0 bases and J by 9 bases. Germline lookup yields CDR1 DFQATT and CDR2 SNEGSKA (reference sequence). The DNA for the CDR3 is TGCAGTGCTAGAGATAGGAGCCTAGCGGGGGGGCGGCAGTACTTC. This codes for CSARDRSLAGGRQYF.

The rearrangement links TRBV20-1 to TRBJ1-4, with 9 bases that match TRBD1. The germline V gene has CDR1 DFQATT and CDR2 SNEGSKA (reference sequence). Unmatched junction bases numbered 3, after V lost 5 bases and J lost 5 bases. The CDR3 has 13 residues. CDR3 nucleotide sequence: TGCAGTGCTCACGGGACAGGGAATGAAAAACTGTTTTTT. As protein: CSAHGTGNEKLFF.

The CDR3 is CASSGSSPANYGYTF. As DNA, the CDR3 is TGTGCCAGCAGTGGAAGCTCTCCCGCTAACTATGGCTACACCTTC. This sequence joins TRBV2 and TRBJ1-2, with no clear D. Trimming took off 4 bases at V and 0 bases at J, with 12 bases between the two ends. The CDR3 extends over 15 amino acids. In germline, CDR1 is SNHLY, CDR2 FYNNEI.

The chain is built from TRBV30 and TRBJ2-2; 7 nucleotides match TRBD1. The junction had 6 bases not matched to a gene; V was cut back by 2 bases and J by 3 bases. CDR1 is GTSNPN and CDR2 is SVGIG in the germline V gene (reference sequence). The CDR3 consists of 15 residues. CDR3 in DNA: TGTGCCTGGAGTATGACAGGGTCGGACACCGGGGAGCTGTTTTTT. Translating gives CAWSMTGSDTGELFF.

This clonotype appeared many times. The chain couples TRBV15 to TRBJ2-3; tentative D call: TRBD2 (5 bases). Trimming removed 1 base from V and 0 bases from J, with 5 bases in between. The V gene's germline CDR1 is LNHNV and CDR2 YYDKDF (reference sequence). The CDR3 consists of 14 residues. The DNA of the CDR3 is TGTGCCACCAGCAGAGGAGGGAGCACAGATACGCAGTATTTT. Translated: CATSRGGSTDTQYF. The full variable domain, rest sourced from reference TRBV15 and TRBJ2-3, is DAMVIQNPRYQVTQFGKPVTLSCSQTLNHNVMYWYQQKSSQAPKLLFHYYDKDFNNEADTPDNFQSRRPNTSFCFLDIRSPGLGDTAMYLCATSRGGSTDTQYFGPGTRLTVL.

Many counts were recorded for this clonotype. The chain employs TRBV6-5 and TRBJ2-6; TRBD1 matches at 12 bases. Looked up from germline, CDR1 is MNHEY and CDR2 is SVGAGI. The V gene end was trimmed by 6 bases and the J gene end by 0 bases; junction bases not matched to a gene: 3. This CDR3 has 17 amino acids. The CDR3 bases are TGTGCCAGCAGGGGGGACAGGGGGCTCTCTGGGGCCAACGTCCTGACTTTC. Its translation is CASRGDRGLSGANVLTF.

This clonotype was counted ten times or more. The chain combines TRBV5-1 with TRBJ2-3; no firm D call. CDR3 size: 15 residues. The germline CDR1 and CDR2 sequences are SGHRS and YFSETQ. The V end was cut by 6 bases, the J end by 4 bases, with 18 bases between. CDR3 residues: CASNEWKISADTQYF. The CDR3 bases are TGCGCCAGCAATGAGTGGAAAATTTCCGCAGATACGCAGTATTTT.

The gene calls are TRBV4-2 and TRBJ2-5; 10 nucleotides match TRBD1. This CDR3 is 16 amino acids long. Unmatched junction bases numbered 5, after V lost 2 bases and J lost 2 bases. Germline V gene data show CDR1 as LGHNA and CDR2 as YNFKEQ. This chain's CDR3 is CASSQPDRGRQETQYF. Here the CDR3 DNA reads TGTGCCAGCAGCCAACCTGACAGGGGGCGGCAAGAGACCCAGTACTTC.

This clonotype was seen only a few times. The gene calls are TRBV19 and TRBJ2-3; 7 positions agree with TRBD2. CDR1 LNHDA and CDR2 SQIVND come from the germline V gene (reference sequence). This CDR3 has 14 amino acids. Trimming took 4 bases from V and 3 from J; bases not matched to a gene: 4. Here the CDR3 reads CASSSGTTTDTQYF. The CDR3 DNA reads as TGTGCCAGTAGTAGCGGGACTACGACAGATACGCAGTATTTT.

The chain combines TRBV3-1 with TRBJ1-6, with D uncertain. Trimming removed 0 bases from V and 4 bases from J, with 7 bases in between. The length of the CDR3 is 15 residues. In germline, CDR1 is LGHDT, CDR2 YNNKEL (reference sequence). CDR3 coding DNA: TGTGCCAGCAGCCAAGAACAGAGTTATAATTCACCCCTCCACTTT. Translated, it gives CASSQEQSYNSPLHF. The variable domain in full, completed from reference TRBV3-1 and TRBJ1-6, reads DTAVSQTPKYLVTQMGNDKSIKCEQNLGHDTMYWYKQDSKKFLKIMFSYNNKELIINETVPNRFSPKSPDKAHLNLHINSLELGDSAVYFCASSQEQSYNSPLHFGNGTRLTVT.

This chain links TRBV11-2 with TRBJ2-3, with D perhaps TRBD2 (6 bases). Trimming cost V 5 bases and J 6 bases, with 18 bases left between them. The V gene's germline CDR1 is SGHAT and CDR2 FQNNGV. The length of the CDR3 is 15 residues. In nucleotides, the CDR3 is TGTGCCAGCAGCCACTTGCGGGGAAAATTGGATACGCAGTATTTT. As protein: CASSHLRGKLDTQYF.

This clonotype has ten or more counts. The CDR3 loop is CASSFPAMAGGLYEQYF. In DNA form, the CDR3 reads TGTGCCAGCAGTTTCCCAGCGATGGCGGGAGGACTCTACGAGCAGTACTTC. This rearrangement joins TRBV28 to TRBJ2-7; 8 nucleotides agree with TRBD2. Trimming cost V 3 bases and J 3 bases; bases outside gene matches: 13. Germline V gene data show CDR1 as MDHEN and CDR2 as SYDVKM. The length of the CDR3 is 17 residues.

The sample holds many counts of this clonotype. The V gene is TRBV2, the J gene TRBJ2-7, with 10 bases lining up with TRBD2. The CDR3 is made up of 16 amino acids. The junction had 4 bases not matched to a gene; V was cut back by 2 bases and J by 0 bases. CDR1 and CDR2 from the germline V gene are SNHLY and FYNNEI. CDR3 in DNA: TGTGCCAGCAGTGAACCGGGACTAGCGAGCTCCTACGAGCAGTACTTC. Protein: CASSEPGLASSYEQYF.

This clonotype appeared many times. A junction end diverges from the germline sequence, so it may reflect a read error. The V and J genes are TRBV7-9 and TRBJ1-1; D might be TRBD1 (6 bases). CDR1 is SEHNR, CDR2 FQNEAQ, per germline (reference sequence). The CDR3 covers 16 residues. This CDR3 reads CASSPVGEGVNPEAFF. CDR3 DNA sequence: TGTGCCAGCAGCCCGGTGGGGGAGGGGGTGAACCCTGAAGCTTTCTTT.

V usage is TRBV3-1 and J usage is TRBJ1-2, with no clear D. V shed 0 bases and J shed 8 bases, with 10 bases lying between them. Looked up from germline, CDR1 is LGHDT and CDR2 is YNNKEL (reference sequence). The CDR3 length is 13 residues. In DNA, the CDR3 is TGTGCCAGCAGCCAAGAAAGTAACGGGGGCTACACCTTC. Protein: CASSQESNGGYTF.

This clonotype was counted a few times. The chain uses TRBV27 and TRBJ2-6, with D unclear. Germline V gene lookup returns CDR1 MNHEY and CDR2 SMNVEV (reference sequence). The V gene lost 6 bases and the J gene lost 1 base, with 19 bases spanning the gap. This CDR3 contains 18 residues. Here the CDR3 DNA reads TGTGCCAGCAGCCACTCGCTGGGGTCTGGGTCTGGGGCCAACGTCCTGACTTTC. Amino acids: CASSHSLGSGSGANVLTF.

DNA of the CDR3: TGCGCCAGCAGCCTACAGGAGGTCTACGAGCAGTACTTC. Amino acid sequence: CASSLQEVYEQYF. The genes are TRBV4-1 and TRBJ2-7, with D perhaps TRBD1 or TRBD2 (5 bases each). The CDR3 covers 13 residues. The germline V gene has CDR1 MGHRA and CDR2 YSYEKL. Trimming took off 4 bases at V and 3 bases at J, with 10 bases between the two ends.

This clonotype was seen a few times. This rearrangement joins TRBV5-1 to TRBJ2-5; D call uncertain. Trimming removed 4 bases from V and 1 base from J, with 11 bases in between. CDR3 length equals 14 residues. Germline V gives CDR1 SGHRS, CDR2 YFSETQ. The CDR3 region is CASSVTARQETQYF. In DNA, the CDR3 is TGCGCCAGCAGCGTGACGGCGCGCCAAGAGACCCAGTACTTC. The whole variable domain, remainder taken from reference TRBV5-1 and TRBJ2-5, is KAGVTQTPRYLIKTRGQQVTLSCSPISGHRSVSWYQQTPGQGLQFLFEYFSETQRNKGNFPGRFSGRQFSNSRSEMNVSTLELGDSALYLCASSVTARQETQYFGPGTRLLVL.

In its sample, this clonotype was seen many times. The chain couples TRBV10-3 to TRBJ2-1; weak D call: TRBD2 (6 bases). V shed 6 bases and J shed 4 bases, with 13 bases lying between them. Germline lookup yields CDR1 ENHRY and CDR2 SYGVKD. This CDR3 region has 14 residues. CDR3 nucleotides: TGTGCCATCAGGCCGCGGGGATCTTACAATGAGCAGTTCTTC. It encodes CAIRPRGSYNEQFF.

This clonotype was found a few times. The chain is built from TRBV7-9 and TRBJ2-2; D remains unclear. The length of the CDR3 is 15 residues. Germline CDR1 and CDR2: SEHNR and FQNEAQ (reference sequence). The V and J ends lost 6 bases and 0 bases respectively, with 11 bases between them. Here the CDR3 DNA reads TGTGCCAGCAGGTCACCCGCTACGAACACCGGGGAGCTGTTTTTT. Amino acids: CASRSPATNTGELFF. The full variable domain, completed using reference TRBV7-9 and TRBJ2-2, is DTGVSQNPRHKITKRGQNVTFRCDPISEHNRLYWYRQTLGQGPEFLTYFQNEAQLEKSRLLSDRFSAERPKGSFSTLEIQRTEQGDSAMYLCASRSPATNTGELFFGEGSRLTVL.

This clonotype has at least ten counts. This CDR3 reads CSAGSVTDTQYF. For the CDR3, the DNA is TGCAGTGCTGGGAGCGTCACAGATACGCAGTATTTT. This chain joins TRBV20-1 and TRBJ2-3, with a possible D match to TRBD2 (5 bases). The CDR3 spans 12 residues. Germline V lookup: CDR1 DFQATT, CDR2 SNEGSKA (reference sequence). Trimming stripped 5 bases from V and 2 bases from J, with 8 bases between.

In this sample, this clonotype turned up a few times. The V call is TRBV12-5, the J call TRBJ2-1; 11 bases are a match to TRBD2. V dropped 3 bases and J dropped 7; count of bases not matched to a gene: 17. The CDR3 has 19 residues. Germline values: CDR1 LGHNT, CDR2 FRNRAP. The CDR3 protein is CASGFIQPILAGVGNEQFF. The DNA of the CDR3 is TGTGCTAGTGGTTTTATCCAGCCGATACTAGCGGGAGTAGGAAATGAGCAGTTCTTC. The full variable domain, its missing parts supplied by reference TRBV12-5 and TRBJ2-1, is DARVTQTPRHKVTEMGQEVTMRCQPILGHNTVFWYRQTMMQGLELLAYFRNRAPLDDSGMPKDRFSAEMPDATLATLKIQPSEPRDSAVYFCASGFIQPILAGVGNEQFFGPGTRLTVL.

In its sample, this clonotype was seen a few times. CDR3 coding DNA: TGTGCCAGCACCCCCGGGGGGCGGGGGATTTTTTACGCGAACACCGGGGAGCTGTTTTTT. Translation gives CASTPGGRGIFYANTGELFF. The chain combines TRBV12-3 or TRBV12-4 with TRBJ2-2; possible D gene TRBD2, 7 bases. The CDR3 has 20 residues. The V end lost 7 bases, the J end lost 0 bases, and 27 bases lay between the germline ends.